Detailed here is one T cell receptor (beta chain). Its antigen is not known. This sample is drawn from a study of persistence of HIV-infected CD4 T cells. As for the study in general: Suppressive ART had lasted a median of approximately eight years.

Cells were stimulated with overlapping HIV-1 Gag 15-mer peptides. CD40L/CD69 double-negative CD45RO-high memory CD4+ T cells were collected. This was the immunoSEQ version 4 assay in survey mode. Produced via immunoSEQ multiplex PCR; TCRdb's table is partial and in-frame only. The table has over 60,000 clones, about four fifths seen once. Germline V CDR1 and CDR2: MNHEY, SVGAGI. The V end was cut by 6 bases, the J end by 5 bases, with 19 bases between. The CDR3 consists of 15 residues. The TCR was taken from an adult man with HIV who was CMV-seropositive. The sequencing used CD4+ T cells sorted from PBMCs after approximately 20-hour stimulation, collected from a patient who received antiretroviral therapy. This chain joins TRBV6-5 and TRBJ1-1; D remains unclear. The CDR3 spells CASSPGGNLQTEAFF. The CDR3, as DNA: TGTGCCAGCAGCCCAGGAGGGAATTTACAAACTGAAGCTTTCTTT.